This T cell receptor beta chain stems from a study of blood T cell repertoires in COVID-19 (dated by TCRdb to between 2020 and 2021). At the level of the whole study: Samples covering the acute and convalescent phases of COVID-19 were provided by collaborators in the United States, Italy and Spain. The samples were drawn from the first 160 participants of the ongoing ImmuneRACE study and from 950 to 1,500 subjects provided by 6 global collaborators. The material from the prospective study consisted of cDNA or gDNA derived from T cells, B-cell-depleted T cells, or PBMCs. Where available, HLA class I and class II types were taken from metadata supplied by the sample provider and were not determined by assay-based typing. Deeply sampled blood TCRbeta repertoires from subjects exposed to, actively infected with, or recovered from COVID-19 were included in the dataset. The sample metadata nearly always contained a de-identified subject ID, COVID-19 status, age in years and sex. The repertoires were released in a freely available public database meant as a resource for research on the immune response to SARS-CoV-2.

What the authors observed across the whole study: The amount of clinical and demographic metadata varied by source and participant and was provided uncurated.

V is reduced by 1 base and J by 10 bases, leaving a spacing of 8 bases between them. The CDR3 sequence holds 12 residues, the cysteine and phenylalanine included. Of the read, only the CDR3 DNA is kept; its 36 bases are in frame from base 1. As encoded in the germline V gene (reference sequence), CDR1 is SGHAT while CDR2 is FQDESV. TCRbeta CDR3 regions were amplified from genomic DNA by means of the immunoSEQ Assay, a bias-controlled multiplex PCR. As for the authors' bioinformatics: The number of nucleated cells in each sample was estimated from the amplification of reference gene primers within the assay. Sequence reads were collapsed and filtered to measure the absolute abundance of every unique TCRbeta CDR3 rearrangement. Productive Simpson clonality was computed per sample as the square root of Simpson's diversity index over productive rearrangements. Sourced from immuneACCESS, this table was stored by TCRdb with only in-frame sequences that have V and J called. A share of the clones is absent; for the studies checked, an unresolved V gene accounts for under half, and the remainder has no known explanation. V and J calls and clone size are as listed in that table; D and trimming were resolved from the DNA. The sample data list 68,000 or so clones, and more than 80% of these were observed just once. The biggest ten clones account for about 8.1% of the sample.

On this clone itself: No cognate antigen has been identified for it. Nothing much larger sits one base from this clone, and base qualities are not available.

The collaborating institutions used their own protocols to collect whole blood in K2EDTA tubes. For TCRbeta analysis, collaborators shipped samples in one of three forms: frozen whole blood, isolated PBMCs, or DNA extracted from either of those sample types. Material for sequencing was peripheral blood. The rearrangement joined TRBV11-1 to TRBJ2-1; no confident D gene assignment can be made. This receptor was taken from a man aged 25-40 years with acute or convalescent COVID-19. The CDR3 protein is CASSLDNIEQFF. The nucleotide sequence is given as TGTGCCAGCAGCTTAGACAATATAGAGCAGTTCTTC. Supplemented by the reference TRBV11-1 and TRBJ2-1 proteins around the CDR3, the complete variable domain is EAEVAQSPRYKITEKSQAVAFWCDPISGHATLYWYRQILGQGPELLVQFQDESVVDDSQLPKDRFSAERLKGVDSTLKIQPAELGDSAMYLCASSLDNIEQFFGPGTRLTVL.